The rows below give T cell receptor beta chains drawn from one sample of a study of shared clonotypes between healthy human individuals. Here immunoSEQ multiplex PCR was the method, and the copy in TCRdb shows in-frame clones only, minus some. Found here are about 2.2 million clones, 93% of them singletons; the top ten hold roughly 1.7%. The sequencing input was naive CD8+ T cells from PBMCs. These receptors were taken from a man aged 18 to 30 in good health. Some clones in this sample may be carry-over from other donors' samples. CDR3s include the opening cysteine and the closing phenylalanine or tryptophan. The order of the fields is D gene, J gene, clone size, V gene, CDR3 protein, CDR3 DNA. The D gene is left open where the match is weak. Clone size is shown for a subset of rows, as once, few, many or a class of expanded clone.

>TRBD2|TRBJ2-1|-|TRBV27
CASSPPGAGGPYNEQFF
TGTGCCAGCAGCCCCCCCGGGGCGGGAGGGCCCTACAATGAGCAGTTCTTC
>-|TRBJ2-6|-|TRBV4-1
CASSQVQGGAEGANVLTF
TGCGCCAGCAGCCAAGTCCAGGGGGGCGCGGAAGGGGCCAACGTCCTGACTTTC
>-|TRBJ2-1|-|TRBV18
CASSPYEGGSSDEQFF
TGTGCCAGCTCACCCTATGAGGGAGGTTCTTCGGATGAGCAGTTCTTC
>-|TRBJ2-7|-|TRBV5-8
CASSFSDRPARLLYEQYF
TGTGCCAGCAGCTTCAGTGACAGGCCCGCGCGATTACTCTACGAGCAGTACTTC
>TRBD2|TRBJ2-1|-|TRBV9
CASSVAGGPTNEQFF
TGTGCCAGCAGCGTAGCGGGAGGGCCAACCAATGAGCAGTTCTTC
>-|TRBJ2-1|few|TRBV7-9
CASSLGPVTGPYNEQFF
TGTGCCAGCAGCTTAGGTCCGGTCACAGGACCTTACAATGAGCAGTTCTTC
>TRBD2|TRBJ2-1|once|TRBV9
CASSVVGGSSYNEQFF
TGTGCCAGCAGCGTAGTTGGCGGGAGCTCCTACAATGAGCAGTTCTTC
>TRBD1|TRBJ2-5|-|TRBV10-3
CAIQSPLDRVRETQYF
TGTGCCATTCAAAGCCCGTTGGACAGGGTACGGGAGACCCAGTACTTC
>-|TRBJ2-5|-|TRBV5-1
CASSLAGETQYF
TGCGCCAGCAGCTTGGCCGGGGAGACCCAGTACTTC
>-|TRBJ2-2|-|TRBV7-9
CASGDRTMYPGELFF
TGTGCCAGCGGGGACCGGACTATGTACCCCGGGGAGCTGTTTTTT
>-|TRBJ2-4|-|TRBV7-2
CASSLRGAKNIQYF
TGTGCCAGCAGCTTACGGGGTGCCAAAAACATTCAGTACTTC
>-|TRBJ2-1|once|TRBV6-5
CASTKDRYNEQFF
TGTGCCAGCACCAAAGACAGATACAATGAGCAGTTCTTC
>-|TRBJ2-6|-|TRBV9
CASSGPTSGANVLTF
TGTGCCAGCAGCGGTCCGACTTCTGGGGCCAACGTCCTGACTTTC
>TRBD2|TRBJ2-1|-|TRBV28
CASSLSGNNNEQFF
TGTGCCAGCAGCCTTAGCGGGAACAACAATGAGCAGTTCTTC
>TRBD1|TRBJ1-1|-|TRBV13
CASSVGTANTEAFF
TGTGCCAGCAGCGTTGGGACAGCGAACACTGAAGCTTTCTTT
>TRBD1|TRBJ2-3|-|TRBV7-9
CASSPAPDRAYTDTQYF
TGTGCCAGCAGCCCCGCCCCAGACAGGGCCTATACAGATACGCAGTATTTT
>TRBD1|TRBJ1-4|-|TRBV4-1
CASSQPRDRTNEKLFF
TGCGCCAGCAGCCAACCACGGGACAGGACTAATGAAAAACTGTTTTTT
>-|TRBJ1-4|-|TRBV28
CASSSVDRDNEKLFF
TGTGCCAGCAGTTCCGTTGACAGAGATAATGAAAAACTGTTTTTT
>-|TRBJ2-7|-|TRBV7-9
CGTDDYEQYF
TGCGGGACGGACGACTACGAGCAGTACTTC
>-|TRBJ2-1|-|TRBV7-9
CASSRPNEQFF
TGTGCCAGCAGCCGACCGAATGAGCAGTTCTTC
>-|TRBJ2-1|-|TRBV29-1
CSATGSSYNEQFF
TGCAGCGCCACAGGGTCGTCTTACAATGAGCAGTTCTTC
>-|TRBJ1-5|-|TRBV28
CASRESGNLDRILRGSGYQPQHF
TGTGCCAGCAGGGAAAGTGGCAATTTAGACAGGATTCTAAGGGGGAGCGGCTATCAGCCCCAGCATTTT
>-|TRBJ1-1|-|TRBV6-1
CASSEAWGVGNTEAFF
TGTGCCAGCAGTGAGGCATGGGGGGTGGGGAACACTGAAGCTTTCTTT
>-|TRBJ2-7|-|TRBV10-2
CASSELGSSYEQYF
TGCGCCAGCAGTGAGTTGGGGAGCTCCTACGAGCAGTACTTC
>-|TRBJ2-3|-|TRBV27
CASSLLAGGWDTQYF
TGTGCCAGCAGTTTATTGGCAGGAGGTTGGGATACGCAGTATTTT
>-|TRBJ2-7|-|TRBV28
CASSLGVQGYEQYF
TGTGCCAGCAGTTTAGGTGTACAGGGCTACGAGCAGTACTTC
>TRBD2|TRBJ2-3|-|TRBV7-7
CASSPSLGAGGESSTDTQYF
TGTGCCAGCAGCCCCAGTTTGGGCGCGGGAGGGGAATCTAGCACAGATACGCAGTATTTT
>TRBD1|TRBJ1-1|-|TRBV19
CASTYRGTWNTEAFF
TGTGCCAGTACCTACAGGGGCACATGGAACACTGAAGCTTTCTTT
>TRBD2|TRBJ2-7|-|TRBV7-2
CASSPDEKREDSYEQYF
TGTGCCAGCAGTCCGGACGAGAAGCGGGAGGATTCCTACGAGCAGTACTTC
>TRBD1|TRBJ1-2|few|TRBV7-6
CASSLKGQGRDGYTF
TGTGCCAGCAGCTTGAAAGGACAGGGCAGGGATGGCTACACCTTC
>-|TRBJ1-5|once|TRBV19
CASSIWGALSQPQHF
TGTGCCAGTAGTATATGGGGGGCGTTAAGTCAGCCCCAGCATTTT
>-|TRBJ2-1|-|TRBV7-6
CASSSRDPGHEQFF
TGTGCCAGCAGCTCCCGGGACCCAGGACATGAGCAGTTCTTC
>-|TRBJ2-3|-|TRBV30
CAWHGLRQAASTDTQYF
TGTGCCTGGCACGGATTAAGACAGGCGGCTAGCACAGATACGCAGTATTTT
>TRBD2|TRBJ2-2|-|TRBV19
CASRSSGRGTGELFF
TGTGCCAGTAGATCTAGCGGGAGGGGCACCGGGGAGCTGTTTTTT
>-|TRBJ1-5|-|TRBV5-5
CASSLDFLNQPQHF
TGTGCCAGCAGCTTGGATTTTCTCAATCAGCCCCAGCATTTT
>-|TRBJ1-5|-|TRBV5-5
CASSLMGGSSLSNQPQHF
TGTGCCAGCAGCTTAATGGGTGGCTCCAGCCTTAGCAATCAGCCCCAGCATTTT
>-|TRBJ1-1|-|TRBV6-5
CASSYSRVNTEAFF
TGTGCCAGCAGTTACTCGAGGGTGAACACTGAAGCTTTCTTT
>TRBD2|TRBJ2-1|-|TRBV18
CASSPGRLAAHNEQFF
TGTGCCAGCTCACCGGGGCGGCTAGCGGCCCACAATGAGCAGTTCTTC
>-|TRBJ2-3|-|TRBV4-2
CASSQGWGLADTQYF
TGTGCCAGCAGCCAAGGGTGGGGGCTCGCAGATACGCAGTATTTT
>-|TRBJ2-7|-|TRBV7-2
CASSLSYEQYF
TGTGCCAGCAGCTTGTCTTACGAGCAGTACTTC
>-|TRBJ2-7|-|TRBV7-9
CASSQPGSGRQYF
TGTGCCAGCAGCCAACCTGGTAGCGGCCGTCAGTACTTC
>-|TRBJ2-1|-|TRBV10-3
CAISEMSPSSYNEQFF
TGTGCCATCAGTGAGATGTCCCCTAGCTCCTACAATGAGCAGTTCTTC
>-|TRBJ2-2|-|TRBV4-1
CASSHPRSATGELFF
TGCGCCAGCAGCCACCCCCGGAGTGCCACCGGGGAGCTGTTTTTT
>-|TRBJ2-2|-|TRBV6-1
CASSETGTENTGELFF
TGTGCCAGCAGTGAAACGGGGACTGAGAACACCGGGGAGCTGTTTTTT
>-|TRBJ2-2|-|TRBV13
CASSLPENTGELFF
TGTGCCAGCAGCTTGCCAGAGAACACCGGGGAGCTGTTTTTT
>-|TRBJ1-5|few|TRBV6-1
CASSEGWPNQPQHF
TGTGCCAGCAGTGAAGGGTGGCCCAATCAGCCCCAGCATTTT
>-|TRBJ2-7|-|TRBV4-1
CASSQGAGYEQYF
TGCGCCAGCAGCCAAGGAGCTGGGTACGAGCAGTACTTC
>TRBD1|TRBJ2-5|-|TRBV7-2
CASTQGVTGLQETQYF
TGTGCCAGCACACAGGGGGTAACGGGGCTGCAAGAGACCCAGTACTTC
>-|TRBJ2-1|-|TRBV28
CASSLDREQFF
TGTGCCAGCAGTTTAGACCGTGAGCAGTTCTTC
>-|TRBJ2-1|-|TRBV9
CASSVFPRTPSRDTYNEQFF
TGTGCCAGCAGCGTATTCCCGAGAACCCCTTCCCGGGACACCTACAATGAGCAGTTCTTC